This T cell receptor beta chain was identified during a study of blood T cell repertoires in COVID-19. Background on the study: The study drew acute and convalescent COVID-19 samples from the United States, Italy and Spain. Sample material is recorded as cDNA or gDNA derived from T cells, B-cell-depleted T cells, or PBMCs.

V was cut by 4 bases and J by 7 bases, with 17 bases left in between. There are 16 residues in the CDR3. Germline V CDR1 and CDR2: MNHEY, SVGAGI. In the authors' methods: How many nucleated cells were present was estimated from reference gene primer amplification. Data came from immunoSEQ multiplex PCR; TCRdb stores just in-frame clones and leaves some out. Clone size and V and J calls were adopted from that table, with D and trimming inferred from the DNA. The profile shows roughly 80,000 clones, 88% of them singletons. The sample comprised peripheral blood. The chain couples TRBV6-5 to TRBJ1-6; no clear D. This TCR was recovered from a human donor in a cohort sampled during active COVID-19. CDR3 in DNA: TGTGCCAGCAGTTCCAATCTAACCCCGGGGAATTCACCCCTCCACTTT. Residues: CASSSNLTPGNSPLHF.